A selection of T cell receptor beta chains follows, all from one sample in a study of T cells after yellow fever vaccination. TCRdb used MiXCR to reprocess the 5' RACE reads, holding one entry per CDR3 protein. Counted here are just under 600,000 distinct CDR3 sequences, about 14% occurring once; the ten biggest clones make up over 12%. Sequences were derived from PBMCs, sampled on the day of the yellow fever booster vaccination. These receptors came from a man younger than 45 who received the YFV17D yellow fever vaccine. Both conserved end residues are part of each CDR3. D genes are given only for firm matches. Clone sizes are given selectively: once, few, many, or a class where the clone is expanded.

abundance	d_gene	v_gene	j_gene	CDR3nt	CDR3aa
many	NA	TRBV5-1	TRBJ1-3	TGCGCCAGCAGCTTGGGAGACTCTGGAAACACCATATATTTT	CASSLGDSGNTIYF
NA	NA	TRBV15	TRBJ2-1	TGTGCCACCAGCAGAGATCGGGCCGAGCAGTTCTTC	CATSRDRAEQFF
many	TRBD1	TRBV19	TRBJ2-3	TGTGCCAGTAGTATCGGCAGGGGGCAGGTAGATACGCAGTATTTT	CASSIGRGQVDTQYF
NA	NA	TRBV5-1	TRBJ2-7	TGCGCCAGCAGCTTGGGACAGGCGGCTCGGGAGCAGTACTTC	CASSLGQAAREQYF
NA	NA	TRBV5-5	TRBJ2-5	TGTGCCAGCAGACCGGGTTCGCTCTCCCAAGAGACCCAGTACTTC	CASRPGSLSQETQYF
few	NA	TRBV19	TRBJ2-6	TGTGCCAAGAGACTGGGGGCCAACGTCCTGACTTTC	CAKRLGANVLTF
few	NA	TRBV6-2/TRBV6-3	TRBJ2-1	TGTGCCATTGGTAGCTCAGGCTCCTACAATGAGCAGTTCTTC	CAIGSSGSYNEQFF
many	NA	TRBV18	TRBJ2-5	TGTGCCAGCTCACCACCGTCTGGCGAGACCCAGTACTTC	CASSPPSGETQYF
few	TRBD2	TRBV20-1	TRBJ2-3	TGCAGTGCAACCCCCACGGGCGGGAGACGGGCAGATACGCAGTATTTT	CSATPTGGRRADTQYF
many	NA	TRBV5-1	TRBJ2-6	TGCGCCAGCAGCTTGGCCGGGGTCTCTGGGGCCAACGTCCTGACTTTC	CASSLAGVSGANVLTF
once	NA	TRBV24-1	TRBJ2-2	TGTGCCACCAGCCATCCATCGGAAACCGGGGAGCTGTTTTTT	CATSHPSETGELFF
few	NA	TRBV28	TRBJ2-3	TGTGCCAGTCGTCGCCCGGAGTGGACAGATACGCAGTATTTT	CASRRPEWTDTQYF
few	TRBD2	TRBV5-1	TRBJ2-7	TGCGCCAGCAGCTTGGCCTTAGCGGGAGACGAGCAGTACTTC	CASSLALAGDEQYF
few	NA	TRBV27	TRBJ2-1	TGTGCCAGCAGTACCCTCTTAGCGTTCTCCCTCTACAATGAGCAGTTCTTC	CASSTLLAFSLYNEQFF
NA	NA	TRBV11-2	TRBJ2-5	TGTGCCAGCAGCCCTAAGGGGGAGGGGGGAGAGACCCAGTACTTC	CASSPKGEGGETQYF
few	TRBD2	TRBV20-1	TRBJ2-7	TGCAGTGCTAGAGGCGCCAGGGGGACTAGCGGGATTGGGGGAGAGCAGTACTTC	CSARGARGTSGIGGEQYF
few	NA	TRBV1	TRBJ2-1	TGTACCAGCAGCCCCAACACAGCCCTAGTAGGGACCACCAATGAGCAGTTCTTC	CTSSPNTALVGTTNEQFF
NA	TRBD2	TRBV20-1	TRBJ2-5	TGCAGTGCTAGCCTAGGCGGACTAGCATTTGAGACCCAGTACTTC	CSASLGGLAFETQYF
NA	NA	TRBV20-1	TRBJ2-7	TGCAGTGCTAGTGTGAGGGGCTCCTACGAGCAGTACTTC	CSASVRGSYEQYF
NA	TRBD1	TRBV20-1	TRBJ1-2	TGCAGTGGTACAGGGGACTATGGCTACACCTTC	CSGTGDYGYTF
NA	TRBD1	TRBV10-3	TRBJ1-1	TGTGCCTCCACAACCGGGACAGCTGAAGCTTTCTTT	CASTTGTAEAFF
NA	NA	TRBV6-5	TRBJ2-7	TGTGCCAGCAGTTACTCTCGAGTGGGTAATCCCTACGAGCAGTACTTC	CASSYSRVGNPYEQYF
few	NA	TRBV6-1	TRBJ2-7	TGTGCCAGCCGACGGGACGGGACAAAAGACGAGCAGTACTTC	CASRRDGTKDEQYF
few	NA	TRBV28	TRBJ1-4	TGTGCCAGCAGTCCGTTCCGGTACAATGAAAAACTGTTTTTT	CASSPFRYNEKLFF